Below, 22 T cell receptor beta chains from the same sample are listed, as sequenced in a study of blood T cell repertoires in COVID-19. Clones were sequenced by immunoSEQ multiplex PCR, and TCRdb holds only the in-frame ones, with some missing. The table records approximately 120,000 clones, over 70% of them present only once. Input material: peripheral blood. Receptor source: an elderly man with acute or convalescent COVID-19.

This sequence joins TRBV29-1 and TRBJ2-3; the match to TRBD2 covers 13 bases. V gave up 5 bases and J gave up 0 bases; unmatched junction bases: 8. CDR1 SQVTM and CDR2 ANQGSEA come from the germline V gene. This CDR3 has 17 amino acids. In nucleotides, the CDR3 is TGCAGCGTTTTCGGACTAGCGGGGGCGGGGAGCACAGATACGCAGTATTTT. Translating gives CSVFGLAGAGSTDTQYF.

This clone was counted between two and nine times. The rearrangement uses TRBV5-1 and TRBJ2-1; 9 bases align to TRBD2. CDR3 length: 15 amino acids. Germline V gives CDR1 SGHRS, CDR2 YFSETQ. V trimming: 3 bases; J trimming: 9 bases; junction bases outside the gene matches: 10. Here the CDR3 DNA reads TGCGCCAGCAGCTCCTTTTTAGCGGGGGAAGGTGAGCAGTTCTTC. Protein product: CASSSFLAGEGEQFF.

This sequence joins TRBV5-1 and TRBJ2-3, with D possibly being TRBD2 (6 bases). V lost 4 bases and J lost 0, with 21 bases in between. The CDR3 runs to 18 residues. The V gene's germline CDR1 is SGHRS and CDR2 YFSETQ. The CDR3 region is CASSSSGTGVFSTDTQYF. The DNA of the CDR3 is TGCGCCAGCAGCAGCAGTGGGACGGGGGTGTTTAGCACAGATACGCAGTATTTT.

CDR3 coding DNA: TGCGCCACCGGACAGGGCCCTAACTATGGCTACACCTTC. It yields the protein CATGQGPNYGYTF. The chain carries TRBV5-1 and TRBJ1-2; 8 bases agree with TRBD1. This CDR3 is built from 13 residues. CDR1 and CDR2 (germline): SGHRS, YFSETQ. Germline trimming cut 9 bases from V and 0 bases from J; bases unmatched to any gene: 4.

J is TRBJ2-5 and V is TRBV5-1; 9 bases match TRBD2. Germline CDR1 and CDR2: SGHRS and YFSETQ. The CDR3 length is 16 residues. Germline trimming cut 5 bases from V and 2 bases from J; bases unmatched to any gene: 10. CDR3: CASSMIAGGKQETQYF. The CDR3 bases are TGCGCCAGCAGTATGATTGCGGGGGGGAAACAAGAGACCCAGTACTTC.

The gene calls are TRBV6-5 and TRBJ1-6; D is unclear. The CDR3 loop spans 13 amino acids. Germline values: CDR1 MNHEY, CDR2 SVGAGI. Deletions cut 5 bases from V and 9 bases from J, with 11 bases between. This chain's CDR3 is CASSKKGGSPLHF. CDR3 in DNA: TGTGCCAGCAGTAAGAAAGGAGGTTCACCCCTCCACTTT.

This chain uses TRBV28 with TRBJ2-7, with TRBD1 matching over 8 bases. The CDR3 covers 17 residues. Germline trimming cut 8 bases from V and 3 bases from J; bases unmatched to any gene: 18. The germline V gene has CDR1 MDHEN and CDR2 SYDVKM. DNA of the CDR3: TGTGCCAGCGAAGGGGATCCGGGACAGGACCGATTCTACGAGCAGTACTTC. This codes for CASEGDPGQDRFYEQYF.

The rearrangement links TRBV6-5 to TRBJ2-7; 7 bases fit TRBD1. Losses at the gene ends were 0 bases for V and 3 bases for J; bases not matched to a gene: 5. The CDR3 is made up of 15 amino acids. Per germline, CDR1 MNHEY and CDR2 SVGAGI. The CDR3 loop reads CASSYSIRDSYEQYF. The CDR3 region has the DNA TGTGCCAGCAGTTACTCGATCCGGGACAGCTACGAGCAGTACTTC.

V gene TRBV7-9 combines with J gene TRBJ1-3; D gene ambiguous. Trimming left V 0 bases short and J 9 bases short, with 12 bases between. CDR3 size: 14 residues. In germline, CDR1 is SEHNR, CDR2 FQNEAQ (reference sequence). As DNA, the CDR3 is TGTGCCAGCAGCTTAGCGGCGGGGAGAAGCACCATATATTTT. It encodes CASSLAAGRSTIYF.

V and J are TRBV6-5 and TRBJ1-4; 7 bases map to TRBD1. V shed 5 bases, J shed 4 bases, and the junction held 4 bases outside the gene matches. There are 14 residues in the CDR3. Germline-derived CDR1 and CDR2 are MNHEY and SVGAGI. The CDR3 DNA reads as TGTGCCAGCAGTCAGGGACAGCTTAATGAAAAACTGTTTTTT. Amino acids: CASSQGQLNEKLFF.

This sequence joins TRBV30 and TRBJ2-5; D gene ambiguous. Trimming took 4 bases from V and 4 from J, leaving 16 bases between them. Germline CDR1 reads GTSNPN; CDR2 reads SVGIG (reference sequence). The CDR3 consists of 14 residues. CDR3 nucleotide sequence: TGTGCCTGGACAAACTTGTTGGTCGGAGAGACCCAGTACTTC. The encoded protein is CAWTNLLVGETQYF.

The chain uses TRBV7-3 and TRBJ2-3, with TRBD1 as a possible D gene (6 bases). Trimming took off 0 bases at V and 2 bases at J, with 9 bases between the two ends. There are 15 residues in the CDR3. CDR1 and CDR2 from the germline V gene are SGHTA and FQGTGA. CDR3 nucleotides: TGTGCCAGCAGCTTAACGGACAGATACACAGATACGCAGTATTTT. Translation gives CASSLTDRYTDTQYF.

The gene calls are TRBV15 and TRBJ2-5; D may be TRBD2 (5 bases). V was pared by 5 bases and J by 5 bases, with 18 bases between. The germline gives CDR1 LNHNV, CDR2 YYDKDF (reference sequence). The CDR3 length is 15 residues. The CDR3 loop reads CATSGKDSTRETQYF. CDR3 sequence (DNA): TGTGCCACCAGCGGGAAGGACTCAACGCGGGAGACCCAGTACTTC. Looking up the rest from reference TRBV15 and TRBJ2-5 gives the full variable domain: DAMVIQNPRYQVTQFGKPVTLSCSQTLNHNVMYWYQQKSSQAPKLLFHYYDKDFNNEADTPDNFQSRRPNTSFCFLDIRSPGLGDTAMYLCATSGKDSTRETQYFGPGTRLLVL.

This clone was seen only a few times. The genes are TRBV5-1 and TRBJ1-1, with TRBD1 matching 8 bases. CDR1 and CDR2 (germline): SGHRS, YFSETQ. V shed 0 bases, J shed 1 base, and the junction held 11 bases outside the gene matches. This CDR3 is built from 18 residues. The CDR3 bases are TGCGCCAGCAGCTTGGGTATCATGGGACAGGTGAAGAACACTGAAGCTTTCTTT. Protein product: CASSLGIMGQVKNTEAFF.

The V gene is TRBV7-9, the J gene TRBJ1-1; tentatively, D is TRBD1 (6 bases). The CDR3 is 13 residues long. Germline values: CDR1 SEHNR, CDR2 FQNEAQ (reference sequence). V was pared by 5 bases and J by 5 bases, with 12 bases between. As DNA, the CDR3 is TGTGCCAGCAGCGTAACAGGGAATACTGAAGCTTTCTTT. It yields the protein CASSVTGNTEAFF.

This chain joins TRBV5-1 and TRBJ2-2; 9 nucleotides match TRBD1. Germline assignment: CDR1 SGHRS and CDR2 YFSETQ. CDR3 length equals 16 residues. V trimming: 3 bases; J trimming: 7 bases; junction bases outside the gene matches: 10. DNA for the CDR3: TGCGCCAGCAGCTCGACGGGACAGGGTAGTATCGGGGAGCTGTTTTTT. It encodes CASSSTGQGSIGELFF.

The chain uses TRBV16 and TRBJ1-5; TRBD1 might be the D (5 bases). The CDR3 totals 16 residues. With 0 bases removed from V and 6 bases from J, the gap between germline ends came to 15 bases. In germline, CDR1 is KGHSY, CDR2 FQNENV. Here the CDR3 reads CASSQSFSGRSQPQHF. Written as DNA, the CDR3 is TGTGCCAGCAGCCAATCATTTTCAGGGCGAAGTCAGCCCCAGCATTTT.

This clone has just one count. This chain connects TRBV19 to TRBJ1-5, with D perhaps TRBD1 (5 bases). Looked up from germline, CDR1 is LNHDA and CDR2 is SQIVND (reference sequence). Trimming took 5 bases from V and 3 from J, leaving 14 bases between them. CDR3 size: 15 residues. The CDR3 coding sequence is TGTGCCAGTAGTGGCAGGGATTTTAACAATCAGCCCCAGCATTTT. Residues: CASSGRDFNNQPQHF. The entire variable domain, with the rest obtained from reference TRBV19 and TRBJ1-5, is as follows: DGGITQSPKYLFRKEGQNVTLSCEQNLNHDAMYWYRQDPGQGLRLIYYSQIVNDFQKGDIAEGYSVSREKKESFPLTVTSAQKNPTAFYLCASSGRDFNNQPQHFGDGTRLSIL.

The chain recombines TRBV19 with TRBJ1-6; TRBD1 might be the D (5 bases). CDR3 length: 13 residues. Germline lookup yields CDR1 LNHDA and CDR2 SQIVND (reference sequence). The V end was cut by 10 bases, the J end by 5 bases, with 12 bases between. CDR3 DNA: TGTGCCACCAGACAGCACAATAATTCACCCCTCCACTTT. Translated: CATRQHNNSPLHF.

This chain joins TRBV10-3 and TRBJ1-1; weak D call: TRBD1 (5 bases). Per germline, CDR1 ENHRY and CDR2 SYGVKD. The length of the CDR3 is 14 residues. V lost 4 bases, J lost 4 bases, and 13 bases lay in between. CDR3 DNA sequence: TGTGCCATCAGTGGGTATCGTGGGGCCACTGAAGCTTTCTTT. Residues: CAISGYRGATEAFF.

This chain uses TRBV28 with TRBJ2-2, with 10 bases aligning to TRBD2. CDR3 length: 16 residues. Germline CDR1 and CDR2: MDHEN and SYDVKM. The J segment lost 5 bases and the V segment lost 8 bases, leaving 11 bases of the junction unmatched. This CDR3 is CASGTSVPARTGELFF. The CDR3 bases are TGTGCCAGCGGGACTAGCGTTCCAGCAAGGACCGGGGAGCTGTTTTTT.

The chain is built from TRBV6-2 or TRBV6-3 and TRBJ2-5, with 10 bases that match TRBD1. The CDR3 sequence is 14 residues long. With 5 bases clipped from V and 6 bases from J, the junction kept 6 bases outside the gene matches. Germline CDR1 is MNHEY and CDR2 is SVGEGT. The DNA for the CDR3 is TGTGCCAGCAGTGCCGGGACAGGGGCAAAGACCCAGTACTTC. It specifies CASSAGTGAKTQYF.